Listed below are T cell receptor beta chains from one sample, sequenced in a study of siplizumab effects on memory and regulatory T cells. Only in-frame clones appear in the TCRdb table, and some are missing; sequencing was by immunoSEQ multiplex PCR. The table records about 120,000 clones, over 85% of them present only once. Sequenced material: non-Treg CD4+ T cells sorted from blood. The receptors stem from a human donor in good health. The conserved cysteine and the conserved F or W are not part of the CDR3 here. Fields, in order: J gene, V gene, CDR3 protein.

TRBJ2-5 TRBV2 ASRGTTGAETQY
TRBJ1-1 TRBV7-3 ASSRLLNTEAF
TRBJ2-5 TRBV7-2 ASSLGPARETQY
TRBJ2-7 TRBV5-1 ASSAGQGALYEQY
TRBJ2-7 TRBV9 ASSVGLIDPQGRIPYEQY
TRBJ2-1 TRBV7-3 ASSLTYNGGSYNEQF
TRBJ1-1 TRBV5-1 ASSLPTGLNTEAF
TRBJ1-4 TRBV6-5 AIGQGRNEKLF
TRBJ2-7 TRBV29-1 SVADRIDSYEQY
TRBJ2-5 TRBV12-5 ASGKSQETQY
TRBJ2-7 TRBV7-2 ASSQNAGGLGEQY
TRBJ1-1 TRBV5-4 ASSLDQRNTEAF
TRBJ1-3 TRBV15 ATSRMGQGAGTIY
TRBJ2-7 TRBV7-9 ASSFRGAGTYEQY
TRBJ1-5 TRBV7-3 ASSLNSNQPQH
TRBJ2-3 TRBV9 ASSVDSRTDTQY
TRBJ2-5 TRBV18 ASSPGIQETQY
TRBJ1-5 TRBV7-2 ASSLGRGPNQPQH
TRBJ1-2 TRBV10-2 ASSESSSSGGT
TRBJ2-4 TRBV9 ASSLGGLPESIQY
TRBJ2-2 TRBV7-3 ASSFSSGGSNTGELF
TRBJ1-1 TRBV6-1 ASVLNRGSGEAF
TRBJ1-2 TRBV6-1 ASSDYGGGNYGYT
TRBJ2-1 TRBV7-6 ASSGFEGGVEQF
TRBJ2-3 TRBV7-9 ASSFRSGVTDTQY
TRBJ1-1 TRBV4-3 ASSQQTDTEAF
TRBJ2-5 TRBV19 ASSFGVLETQY
TRBJ1-1 TRBV9 ASSVVGTAVEAF
TRBJ1-4 TRBV6-1 ASSYGVSEKLF
TRBJ1-2 TRBV5-1 ASSWTTT
TRBJ2-7 TRBV18 ASSPPGSRGRDYEQY
TRBJ2-3 TRBV7-9 ASSSVADTQY
TRBJ1-1 TRBV5-1 ASSLSGTGNTEAF
TRBJ2-3 TRBV2 ATISSSGTDTQY